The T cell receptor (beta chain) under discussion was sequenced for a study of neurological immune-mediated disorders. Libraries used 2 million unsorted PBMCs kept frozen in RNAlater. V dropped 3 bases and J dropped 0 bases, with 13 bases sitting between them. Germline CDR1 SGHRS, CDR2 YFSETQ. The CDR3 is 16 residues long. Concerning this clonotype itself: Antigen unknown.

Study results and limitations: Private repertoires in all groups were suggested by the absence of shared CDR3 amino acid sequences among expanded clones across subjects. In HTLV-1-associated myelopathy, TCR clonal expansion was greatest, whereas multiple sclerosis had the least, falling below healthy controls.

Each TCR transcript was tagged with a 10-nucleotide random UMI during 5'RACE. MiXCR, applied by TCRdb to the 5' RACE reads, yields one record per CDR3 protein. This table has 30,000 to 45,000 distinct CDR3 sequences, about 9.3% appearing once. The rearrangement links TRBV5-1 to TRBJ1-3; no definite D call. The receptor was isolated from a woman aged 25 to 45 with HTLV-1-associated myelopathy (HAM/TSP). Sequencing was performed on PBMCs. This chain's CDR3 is CASSSTGLFSGNTIYF. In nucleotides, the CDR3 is TGCGCCAGCAGCTCCACCGGACTCTTCTCTGGAAACACCATATATTTT.